The 9 T cell receptor beta chains given below trace back to one sample, sequenced in a study of OX40 agonist ivuxolimab in advanced cancers. The protocol was immunoSEQ multiplex PCR, while the TCRdb copy is restricted to in-frame clones and leaves out a portion. The table includes approximately 70,000 clones, under 95% detected once. The sequences come from CD4+ or CD8+ T cells sorted from blood, collected in a trial of the OX40 agonist ivuxolimab. The receptors here all came from an adult with an advanced solid tumor such as melanoma, head and neck, liver or kidney cancer.

The chain couples TRBV30 to TRBJ1-1, with 7 bases matching TRBD1. CDR1 is GTSNPN, CDR2 SVGIG, per germline (reference sequence). The V segment lost 1 base and the J segment 3 bases; nucleotides outside the gene matches: 8. This CDR3 is built from 15 residues. CDR3 protein: CAWSGQTGTDTEAFF. The CDR3 DNA sequence: TGTGCCTGGAGTGGACAGACAGGGACTGACACTGAAGCTTTCTTT.

The rearrangement joins TRBV10-3 to TRBJ2-7; D unresolved. CDR3 length equals 14 residues. Germline CDR1 ENHRY, CDR2 SYGVKD. The V end lost 4 bases, the J end lost 4 bases, and 14 bases lay between the germline ends. The CDR3 sequence: CAISASPDPYEQYF. The CDR3 DNA sequence: TGTGCCATCAGTGCATCCCCTGATCCGTACGAGCAGTACTTC.

The chain links TRBV7-2 to TRBJ1-2; D is perhaps TRBD1 (5 bases). V was cut by 4 bases and J by 4 bases, with 10 bases left in between. CDR1 is SGHTA, CDR2 FQGNSA, per germline. The CDR3 covers 13 residues. CDR3 nucleotide sequence: TGTGCCAGCAGCTCAGCCAGGGTCTATGGCTACACCTTC. It specifies CASSSARVYGYTF. Using reference TRBV7-2 and TRBJ1-2 for the parts outside the CDR3, the full variable domain is GAGVSQSPSNKVTEKGKDVELRCDPISGHTALYWYRQSLGQGLEFLIYFQGNSAPDKSGLPSDRFSAERTGGSVSTLTIQRTQQEDSAVYLCASSSARVYGYTFGSGTRLTVV.

V and J are TRBV9 and TRBJ2-1, with no clear D. The CDR3 runs to 16 residues. V lost 0 bases to trimming and J lost 0 bases, with 10 bases between them. Germline loops: CDR1 SGDLS, CDR2 YYNGEE. CDR3 in amino acids: CASSVGATNSYNEQFF. In nucleotides, the CDR3 is TGTGCCAGCAGCGTAGGAGCGACAAACTCCTACAATGAGCAGTTCTTC.

V is TRBV6-6 and J is TRBJ2-6; maybe TRBD2 (6 bases). CDR3 length: 15 amino acids. In germline, CDR1 is MNHNY, CDR2 SVGAGI (reference sequence). The V end was cut by 7 bases, the J end by 1 base, with 11 bases between. CDR3 nucleotides: TGTGCCAGCACCAACGGGGGTTCTGGGGCCAACGTCCTGACTTTC. It specifies CASTNGGSGANVLTF.

This chain connects TRBV7-2 to TRBJ1-2, with D possibly TRBD1 on 6 matching bases. The CDR3 has 13 amino acids. V gave up 6 bases and J gave up 2 bases, with 10 bases separating them. Germline loops: CDR1 SGHTA, CDR2 FQGNSA. The CDR3 DNA reads as TGTGCCAGCAGTACAGGGAACAACTATGGCTACACCTTC. It encodes CASSTGNNYGYTF.

The rearrangement links TRBV5-1 to TRBJ2-7; a possible D gene is TRBD1 (5 bases). Trimming stripped 7 bases from V and 5 bases from J, with 16 bases between. The CDR3 extends over 13 amino acids. Germline CDR1 and CDR2: SGHRS and YFSETQ. CDR3 sequence: CASSKWGTDEQYF. The CDR3 DNA is TGCGCCAGCTCCAAGTGGGGCACCGACGAGCAGTACTTC.

The rearrangement joins TRBV6-1 to TRBJ1-2; D is unclear. Per germline, CDR1 MNHNS and CDR2 SASEGT. Trimming took off 2 bases at V and 8 bases at J, with 6 bases between the two ends. CDR3 length: 11 residues. CDR3 coding DNA: TGTGCCAGCAGTGAAATTTTGGGCTACACCTTC. Translating gives CASSEILGYTF.

V gene TRBV18 combines with J gene TRBJ2-7, with a possible D match to TRBD1 (6 bases). Germline assignment: CDR1 KGHSH and CDR2 LQKENI. The CDR3 sequence is 16 residues long. Trimming removed 6 bases at V and 6 bases at J, with 24 bases between. In DNA, the CDR3 is TGTGCCAGCTCCCCTCCGGGACATGCATACCGGAGCGAGCAGTACTTC. It yields the protein CASSPPGHAYRSEQYF.